This TCR beta chain was obtained from a study of vaccination effects on CD4 cells after COVID-19. The wider study: It was a median of 72 days after the second dose that post-vaccine samples were obtained. Findings and limits, study-wide: There was marked clonal contraction among infection- and vaccine-induced clones late after vaccination.

This clone was detected only a few times. Its antigen is as yet unknown. Germline CDR1 is LNHDA and CDR2 is SQIVND (reference sequence). CDR3 size: 15 residues. The J segment lost 4 bases and the V segment lost 3 bases, leaving 5 bases of the junction unmatched. Clones were sequenced by immunoSEQ multiplex PCR, and TCRdb holds only the in-frame ones, with some missing. The sample yields 45,000 or so clones, roughly two thirds seen once. When around nine days of culture had elapsed, CD4+ T cells were isolated. All study participants received two doses of BNT162b2 or mRNA-1273 vaccine. This chain connects TRBV19 to TRBJ2-1, with 8 bases fitting TRBD2. This sample comprised CD4+ T cells from PBMCs cultured without peptide, obtained after COVID-19 vaccination. The source of this sequence is a human donor who received a COVID-19 vaccine. CDR3 bases: TGTGCCAGTAGTATTTCGGGCGGGGGGTACAATGAGCAGTTCTTC. Its protein product is CASSISGGGYNEQFF.